This TCR beta chain is drawn from a study of response to subunit inactivated influenza vaccine. The CDR3 extends over 14 amino acids. Germline assignment: CDR1 SGDLS and CDR2 YYNGEE. Between the trimmed V and J ends, which lost 3 bases and 1 base, there was a span of 10 bases. TCRdb re-analysed the RT-PCR reads in MiXCR, keeping a single row per CDR3 protein. The profile shows 650,000 to 800,000 distinct CDR3 sequences, about 18% of them singletons. The genes are TRBV9 and TRBJ1-1; no reliable D call. The TCR originated in a man aged 45-65 years who received an inactivated influenza vaccine. This material consisted of PBMCs from blood, taken 5 days after vaccination. The CDR3 sequence: CASSEVLPNTEAFF. The CDR3 DNA reads TGTGCCAGCAGCGAAGTGCTACCGAACACTGAAGCTTTCTTT.